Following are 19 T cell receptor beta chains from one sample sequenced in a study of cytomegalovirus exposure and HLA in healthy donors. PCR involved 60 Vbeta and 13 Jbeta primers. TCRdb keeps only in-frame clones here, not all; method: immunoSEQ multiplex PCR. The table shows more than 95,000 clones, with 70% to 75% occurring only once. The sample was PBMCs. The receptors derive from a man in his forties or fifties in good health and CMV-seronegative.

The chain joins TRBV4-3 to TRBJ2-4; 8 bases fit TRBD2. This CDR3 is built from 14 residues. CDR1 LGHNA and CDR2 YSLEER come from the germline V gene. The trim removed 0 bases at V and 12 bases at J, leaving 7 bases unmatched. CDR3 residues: CASSQDYKRGTQYF. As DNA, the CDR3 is TGCGCCAGCAGCCAAGATTACAAGCGGGGGACTCAGTACTTC.

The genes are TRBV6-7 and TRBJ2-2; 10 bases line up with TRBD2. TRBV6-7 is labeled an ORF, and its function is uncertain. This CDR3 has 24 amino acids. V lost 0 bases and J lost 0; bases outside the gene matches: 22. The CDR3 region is CASSYSDIGHLAGEPQSNTGELFF. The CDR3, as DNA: TGTGCCAGCAGTTACTCGGACATCGGTCACCTAGCGGGGGAGCCCCAATCGAACACCGGGGAGCTGTTTTTT.

The CDR3 DNA is TGCGCCAGCAGCCGAGGGGGCCTTGGCTACACCTTC. Translated: CASSRGGLGYTF. The chain is built from TRBV4-3 and TRBJ1-2; 7 bases are a match to TRBD1. Germline assignment: CDR1 LGHNA and CDR2 YSLEER. This CDR3 region has 12 residues. With 4 bases clipped from V and 7 bases from J, the junction kept 3 bases outside the gene matches.

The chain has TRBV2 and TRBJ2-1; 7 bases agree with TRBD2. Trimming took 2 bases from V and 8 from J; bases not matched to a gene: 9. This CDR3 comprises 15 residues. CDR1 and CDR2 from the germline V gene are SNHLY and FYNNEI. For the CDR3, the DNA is TGTGCCAGCAGTGAACTGAGCGGGACGGTCGATGAGCAGTTCTTC. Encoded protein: CASSELSGTVDEQFF.

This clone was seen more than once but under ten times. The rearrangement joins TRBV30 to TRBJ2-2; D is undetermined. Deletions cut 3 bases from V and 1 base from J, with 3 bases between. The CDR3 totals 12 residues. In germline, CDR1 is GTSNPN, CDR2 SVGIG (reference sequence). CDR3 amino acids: CAWSLNTGELFF. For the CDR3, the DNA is TGTGCCTGGAGCCTGAACACCGGGGAGCTGTTTTTT. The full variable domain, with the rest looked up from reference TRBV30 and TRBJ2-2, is SQTIHQWPATLVQPVGSPLSLECTVEGTSNPNLYWYRQAAGRGLQLLFYSVGIGQISSEVPQNLSASRPQDRQFILSSKKLLLSDSGFYLCAWSLNTGELFFGEGSRLTVL.

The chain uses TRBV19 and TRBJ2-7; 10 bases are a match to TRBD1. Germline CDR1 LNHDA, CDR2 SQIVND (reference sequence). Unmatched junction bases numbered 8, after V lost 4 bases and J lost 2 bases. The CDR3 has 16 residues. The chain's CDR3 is CASSNTGTGETYEQYF. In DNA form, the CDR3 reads TGTGCCAGTAGTAACACCGGGACAGGGGAGACCTACGAGCAGTACTTC.

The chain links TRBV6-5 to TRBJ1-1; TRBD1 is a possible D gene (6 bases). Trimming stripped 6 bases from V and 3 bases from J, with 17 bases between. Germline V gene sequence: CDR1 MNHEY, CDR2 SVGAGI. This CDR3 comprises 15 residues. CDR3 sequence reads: CASSPYRERDTEAFF. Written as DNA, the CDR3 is TGTGCCAGCAGCCCATACAGGGAAAGAGACACTGAAGCTTTCTTT.

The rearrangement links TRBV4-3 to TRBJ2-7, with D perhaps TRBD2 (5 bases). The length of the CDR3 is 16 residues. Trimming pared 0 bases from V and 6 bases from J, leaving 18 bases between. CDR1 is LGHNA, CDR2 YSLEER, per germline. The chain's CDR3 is CASSQDTEISGSEQYF. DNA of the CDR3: TGCGCCAGCAGCCAAGATACGGAAATATCTGGGAGCGAGCAGTACTTC.

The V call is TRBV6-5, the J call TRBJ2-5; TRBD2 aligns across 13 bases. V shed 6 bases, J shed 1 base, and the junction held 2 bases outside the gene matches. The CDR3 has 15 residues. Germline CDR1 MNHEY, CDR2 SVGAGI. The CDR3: CASSRLAGGQETQYF. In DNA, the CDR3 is TGTGCCAGCAGCCGACTAGCGGGAGGCCAAGAGACCCAGTACTTC.

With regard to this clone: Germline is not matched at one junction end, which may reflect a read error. The CDR3, as DNA: TGTGCCAGCAGCTTGGACTTAGGGGCTGGGCTTAACTTC. Translation gives CASSLDLGAGLNF. The chain uses TRBV5-6 and TRBJ2-7; tentative D call: TRBD1 (5 bases). The germline V gene has CDR1 SGHDT and CDR2 YYEEEE. CDR3 length equals 13 residues. Filled out from reference TRBV5-6 and TRBJ2-7, the complete variable domain reads DAGVTQSPTHLIKTRGQQVTLRCSPKSGHDTVSWYQQALGQGPQFIFQYYEEEERQRGNFPDRFSGHQFPNYSSELNVNALLLGDSALYLCASSLDLGAGLNFGPGTRLTVT.

CDR3 DNA: TGTGCCAGCAGCTTATCTAACCAGGACAGGGCTACGCAGTATTTT. This sequence encodes CASSLSNQDRATQYF. The V gene is TRBV11-3, the J gene TRBJ2-3; 8 bases line up with TRBD1. The CDR3 consists of 15 residues. Trimming took 2 bases from V and 8 from J; bases not matched to a gene: 9. Germline CDR1 is SGHNT and CDR2 is YENEEA.

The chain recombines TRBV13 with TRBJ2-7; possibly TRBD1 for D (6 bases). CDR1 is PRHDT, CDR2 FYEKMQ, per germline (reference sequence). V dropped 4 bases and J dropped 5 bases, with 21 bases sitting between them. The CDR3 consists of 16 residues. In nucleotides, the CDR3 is TGTGCCAGCAGCTCGATAATTGGACAGTCCGTAGACGAGCAGTACTTC. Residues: CASSSIIGQSVDEQYF.

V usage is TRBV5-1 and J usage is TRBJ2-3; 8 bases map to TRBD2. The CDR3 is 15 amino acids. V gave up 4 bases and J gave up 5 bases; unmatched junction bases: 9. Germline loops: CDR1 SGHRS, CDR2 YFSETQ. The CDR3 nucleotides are TGCGCCAGCAGCCCCAGAATTCTAGCGGGAGATACGCAGTATTTT. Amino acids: CASSPRILAGDTQYF. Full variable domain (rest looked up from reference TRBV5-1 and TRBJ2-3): KAGVTQTPRYLIKTRGQQVTLSCSPISGHRSVSWYQQTPGQGLQFLFEYFSETQRNKGNFPGRFSGRQFSNSRSEMNVSTLELGDSALYLCASSPRILAGDTQYFGPGTRLTVL.

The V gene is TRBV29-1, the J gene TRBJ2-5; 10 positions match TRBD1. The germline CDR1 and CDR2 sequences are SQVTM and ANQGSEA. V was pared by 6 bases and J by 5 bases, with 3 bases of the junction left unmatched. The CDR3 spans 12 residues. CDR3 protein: CSVAGQGETQYF. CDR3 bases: TGCAGCGTGGCGGGACAGGGGGAGACCCAGTACTTC.

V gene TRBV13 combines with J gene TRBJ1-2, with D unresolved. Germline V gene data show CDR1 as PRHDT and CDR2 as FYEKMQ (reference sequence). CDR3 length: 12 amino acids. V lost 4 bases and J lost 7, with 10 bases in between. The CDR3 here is CASSYRLFGYTF. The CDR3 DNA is TGTGCCAGCAGCTATCGACTCTTTGGCTACACCTTC.

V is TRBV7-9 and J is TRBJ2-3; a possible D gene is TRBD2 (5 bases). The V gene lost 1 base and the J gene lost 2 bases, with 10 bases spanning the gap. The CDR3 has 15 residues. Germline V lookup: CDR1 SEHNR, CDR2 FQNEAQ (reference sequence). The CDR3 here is CASSLGVRDTDTQYF. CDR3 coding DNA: TGTGCCAGCAGCTTAGGGGTGAGGGACACAGATACGCAGTATTTT.

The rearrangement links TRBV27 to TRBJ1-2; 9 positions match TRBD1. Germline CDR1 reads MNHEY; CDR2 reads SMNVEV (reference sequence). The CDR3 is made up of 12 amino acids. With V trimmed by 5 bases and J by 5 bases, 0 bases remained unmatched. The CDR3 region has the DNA TGTGCCAGCAGTGGGACAGGGTATGGCTACACCTTC. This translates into CASSGTGYGYTF.

CDR3: CASSLGQNEKLFF. The CDR3 nucleotides read TGTGCCAGCAGCTTGGGACAGAATGAAAAACTGTTTTTT. The chain carries TRBV5-4 and TRBJ1-4; maybe TRBD1 (5 bases). The CDR3 contains 13 residues. The germline V gene encodes CDR1 SGHNT and CDR2 YYREEE (reference sequence). The germline V and J ends were trimmed by 0 bases and 5 bases, with 5 bases remaining between them. Based on the CDR3 plus reference TRBV5-4 and TRBJ1-4, the full variable domain is ETGVTQSPTHLIKTRGQQVTLRCSSQSGHNTVSWYQQALGQGPQFIFQYYREEENGRGNFPPRFSGLQFPNYSSELNVNALELDDSALYLCASSLGQNEKLFFGSGTQLSVL.

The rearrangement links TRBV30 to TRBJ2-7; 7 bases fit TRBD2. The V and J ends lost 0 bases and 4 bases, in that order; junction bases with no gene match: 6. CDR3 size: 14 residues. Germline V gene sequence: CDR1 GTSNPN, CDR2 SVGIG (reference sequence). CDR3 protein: CAWSVGGSGYEQYF. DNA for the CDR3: TGTGCCTGGAGTGTCGGGGGGAGCGGTTACGAGCAGTACTTC.